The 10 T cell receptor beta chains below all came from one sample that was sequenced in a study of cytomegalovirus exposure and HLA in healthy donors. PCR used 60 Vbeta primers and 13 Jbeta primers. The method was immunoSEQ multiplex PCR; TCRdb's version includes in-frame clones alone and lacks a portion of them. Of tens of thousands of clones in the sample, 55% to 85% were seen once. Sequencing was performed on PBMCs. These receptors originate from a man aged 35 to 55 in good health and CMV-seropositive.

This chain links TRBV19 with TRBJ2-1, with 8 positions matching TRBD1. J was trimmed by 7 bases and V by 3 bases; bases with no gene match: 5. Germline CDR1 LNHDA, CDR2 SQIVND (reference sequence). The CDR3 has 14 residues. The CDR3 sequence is CASSIVGQGNEQFF. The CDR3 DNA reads TGTGCCAGTAGTATTGTCGGACAGGGTAATGAGCAGTTCTTC.

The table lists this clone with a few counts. The CDR3 loop reads CASSLTPAGEQETQYF. CDR3 DNA: TGCGCCAGCAGCTTAACACCAGCGGGGGAGCAAGAGACCCAGTACTTC. The chain recombines TRBV5-1 with TRBJ2-5, with 8 bases identical to TRBD2. V was pared by 2 bases and J by 2 bases, with 8 bases of the junction left unmatched. The CDR3 extends over 16 amino acids. Germline assignment: CDR1 SGHRS and CDR2 YFSETQ.

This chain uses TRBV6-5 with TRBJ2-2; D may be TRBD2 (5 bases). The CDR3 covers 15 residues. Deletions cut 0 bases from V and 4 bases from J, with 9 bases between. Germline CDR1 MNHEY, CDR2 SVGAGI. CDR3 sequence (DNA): TGTGCCAGCAGTTACTCGTCCGCGGGCACCGGGGAGCTGTTTTTT. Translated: CASSYSSAGTGELFF.

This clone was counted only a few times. The CDR3 region is CASRSGIANYGYTF. The CDR3 DNA reads as TGTGCCAGCAGATCAGGGATTGCTAACTATGGCTACACCTTC. The V and J genes are TRBV9 and TRBJ1-2, with D perhaps matching TRBD1 (5 bases). In germline, CDR1 is SGDLS, CDR2 YYNGEE. CDR3 length: 14 residues. Trimming took off 5 bases at V and 0 bases at J, with 11 bases between the two ends.

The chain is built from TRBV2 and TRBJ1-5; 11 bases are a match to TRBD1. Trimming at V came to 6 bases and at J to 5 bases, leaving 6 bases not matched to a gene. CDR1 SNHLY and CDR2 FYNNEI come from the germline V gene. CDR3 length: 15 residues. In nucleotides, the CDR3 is TGTGCCAGCAGGGGGGACAGGGGGGGTCATCAGCCCCAGCATTTT. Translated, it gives CASRGDRGGHQPQHF.

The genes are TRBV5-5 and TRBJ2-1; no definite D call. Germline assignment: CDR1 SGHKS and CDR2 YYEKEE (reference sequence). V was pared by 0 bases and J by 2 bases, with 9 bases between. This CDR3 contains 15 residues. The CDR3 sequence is CASSLGAVPYNEQFF. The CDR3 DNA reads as TGTGCCAGCAGCTTGGGGGCAGTCCCCTACAATGAGCAGTTCTTC.

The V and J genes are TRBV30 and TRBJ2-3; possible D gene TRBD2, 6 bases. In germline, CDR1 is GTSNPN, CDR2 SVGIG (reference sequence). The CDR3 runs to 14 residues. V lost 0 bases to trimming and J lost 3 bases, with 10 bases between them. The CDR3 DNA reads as TGTGCCTGGAGTGTAGGAGGGGAGACAGATACGCAGTATTTT. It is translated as CAWSVGGETDTQYF. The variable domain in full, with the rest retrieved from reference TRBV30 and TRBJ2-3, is SQTIHQWPATLVQPVGSPLSLECTVEGTSNPNLYWYRQAAGRGLQLLFYSVGIGQISSEVPQNLSASRPQDRQFILSSKKLLLSDSGFYLCAWSVGGETDTQYFGPGTRLTVL.

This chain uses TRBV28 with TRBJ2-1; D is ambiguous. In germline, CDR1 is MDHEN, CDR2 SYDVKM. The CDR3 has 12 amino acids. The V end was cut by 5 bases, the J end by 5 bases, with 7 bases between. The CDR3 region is CASSPPDNEQFF. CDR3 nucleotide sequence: TGTGCCAGCAGTCCCCCGGACAATGAGCAGTTCTTC.

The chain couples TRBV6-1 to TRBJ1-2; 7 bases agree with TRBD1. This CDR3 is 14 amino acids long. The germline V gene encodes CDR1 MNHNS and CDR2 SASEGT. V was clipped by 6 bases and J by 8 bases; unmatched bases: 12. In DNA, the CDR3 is TGTGCCAGCAGAAATAGGGGGCTTCGAGGAGGCTACACCTTC. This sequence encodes CASRNRGLRGGYTF.

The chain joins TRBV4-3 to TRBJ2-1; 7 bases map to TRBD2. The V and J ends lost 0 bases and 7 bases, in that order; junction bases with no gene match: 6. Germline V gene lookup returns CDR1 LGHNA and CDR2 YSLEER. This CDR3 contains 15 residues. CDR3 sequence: CASSQDRPGGNEQFF. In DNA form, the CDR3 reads TGCGCCAGCAGCCAAGATAGGCCGGGGGGAAATGAGCAGTTCTTC.